This TCR beta chain was sequenced for a study of identical twins. TCRdb independently ran MiXCR on the 5' RACE reads; one entry per CDR3 protein. Of approximately 300,000 distinct CDR3 sequences in the sample, roughly 10% were seen once. This CDR3 has 18 amino acids. Germline loops: CDR1 LNHNV, CDR2 YYDKDF (reference sequence). V was pared by 6 bases and J by 2 bases, with 24 bases between. This clonotype was picked up one time. These data were also filed under a second study, of yellow fever vaccine responses in identical twins.

The TCR comes from a woman in her late teens or twenties in good health. Sequencing input: CD8+ T cells sorted from blood. This chain joins TRBV15 and TRBJ2-3; TRBD1 is a possible D gene (9 bases). The CDR3 loop is CATRGQGSAGGPTDTQYF. CDR3 in DNA: TGTGCCACCAGAGGACAGGGGAGCGCGGGGGGCCCCACAGATACGCAGTATTTT.